Following are 32 T cell receptor beta chains from one sample sequenced in a study of blood T cell repertoires in COVID-19. Here immunoSEQ multiplex PCR was the method, and the copy in TCRdb shows in-frame clones only, minus some. The sample contains approximately 40,000 clones, around 90% of which appear only once. Material: peripheral blood. The receptors derive from a man aged 55 to 69 with COVID-19, enrolled during active disease.

This chain links TRBV7-9 with TRBJ1-2; the D is unclear. CDR1 and CDR2 from the germline V gene are SEHNR and FQNEAQ (reference sequence). Trimming took off 5 bases at V and 6 bases at J, with 19 bases between the two ends. This CDR3 comprises 15 residues. CDR3 sequence (DNA): TGTGCCAGCAGCCGACCGCGAGGGAATGGGCATGGCTACACCTTC. Translation: CASSRPRGNGHGYTF.

V is TRBV20-1 and J is TRBJ2-5; 7 bases line up with TRBD2. J was trimmed by 4 bases and V by 3 bases; bases with no gene match: 11. In germline, CDR1 is DFQATT, CDR2 SNEGSKA (reference sequence). The CDR3 consists of 15 residues. CDR3 in DNA: TGCAGTGCTAGTCCACGGGGCGGGAGCCGAGAGACCCAGTACTTC. Translating gives CSASPRGGSRETQYF.

The chain couples TRBV18 to TRBJ2-3; 8 nucleotides align to TRBD1. Germline lookup yields CDR1 KGHSH and CDR2 LQKENI. The CDR3 length is 17 residues. The J segment lost 0 bases and the V segment lost 4 bases, leaving 9 bases of the junction unmatched. CDR3 protein: CASSLPGQASSTDTQYF. The CDR3 nucleotides are TGTGCCAGCTCACTACCGGGACAGGCCTCTAGCACAGATACGCAGTATTTT.

The chain carries TRBV27 and TRBJ2-1; TRBD2 matches 7 bases. CDR1 is MNHEY and CDR2 is SMNVEV in the germline V gene (reference sequence). The V gene end was trimmed by 6 bases and the J gene end by 9 bases; junction bases not matched to a gene: 8. CDR3 size: 13 residues. The CDR3 reads CASSHRGESEQFF. The CDR3 bases are TGTGCCAGCAGCCACCGGGGGGAAAGTGAGCAGTTCTTC.

The chain employs TRBV11-2 and TRBJ2-5, with D perhaps TRBD2 (7 bases). CDR3 length equals 15 residues. The V gene lost 5 bases and the J gene lost 5 bases, with 18 bases spanning the gap. Germline V gene data show CDR1 as SGHAT and CDR2 as FQNNGV. The CDR3 loop reads CASSPGRGLRETQYF. The CDR3 DNA follows: TGTGCCAGCAGCCCGGGGAGGGGGTTGAGGGAGACCCAGTACTTC.

The DNA of the CDR3 is TGTGCCAGCAGTAATGGCGGTGATGGCTACGAGCAGTACTTC. Translating gives CASSNGGDGYEQYF. This chain connects TRBV6-2 or TRBV6-3 to TRBJ2-7, with D unresolved. There are 14 residues in the CDR3. The V end lost 5 bases, the J end lost 3 bases, and 14 bases lay between the germline ends. Germline-derived CDR1 and CDR2 are MNHEY and SVGEGT.

J is TRBJ2-7 and V is TRBV2; 8 bases fit TRBD1. The J segment lost 6 bases and the V segment lost 3 bases, leaving 10 bases of the junction unmatched. Germline V gives CDR1 SNHLY, CDR2 FYNNEI. This CDR3 is 15 amino acids long. CDR3 sequence reads: CASSDEDRGGSEQYF. The CDR3 DNA follows: TGTGCCAGCAGTGACGAAGACAGGGGCGGCTCCGAGCAGTACTTC.

The chain combines TRBV10-3 with TRBJ2-1; TRBD2 matches at 12 bases. The germline CDR1 and CDR2 sequences are ENHRY and SYGVKD. This CDR3 comprises 15 residues. V dropped 6 bases and J dropped 7; count of bases not matched to a gene: 7. CDR3 sequence (DNA): TGTGCCATCAGCCCGGGACTAGCGGGCGGTAATGAGCAGTTCTTC. This codes for CAISPGLAGGNEQFF.

The chain combines TRBV14 with TRBJ1-1, with 8 nucleotides matching TRBD1. Germline CDR1 is SGHDN and CDR2 is FVKESK. The CDR3 covers 14 residues. The J segment lost 4 bases and the V segment lost 6 bases, leaving 7 bases of the junction unmatched. CDR3 sequence: CASSRDRTFTEAFF. CDR3 DNA: TGTGCCAGCAGTCGGGACAGGACTTTCACTGAAGCTTTCTTT.

V gene TRBV6-1 combines with J gene TRBJ2-1; the D gene is possibly TRBD2 (5 bases). This CDR3 contains 15 residues. The germline V gene encodes CDR1 MNHNS and CDR2 SASEGT. V lost 2 bases to trimming and J lost 4 bases, with 12 bases between them. CDR3 sequence reads: CASSESFGGYNEQFF. In DNA form, the CDR3 reads TGTGCCAGCAGTGAATCATTTGGAGGATACAATGAGCAGTTCTTC.

The chain carries TRBV4-2 and TRBJ1-3; 8 bases line up with TRBD1. With 6 bases clipped from V and 12 bases from J, the junction kept 7 bases outside the gene matches. The CDR3 totals 12 residues. Germline CDR1 is LGHNA and CDR2 is YNFKEQ. CDR3 sequence reads: CASSSDRVYIYF. In nucleotides, the CDR3 is TGTGCCAGCAGTTCGGACAGGGTCTACATATATTTT.

The rearrangement links TRBV28 to TRBJ2-1, with TRBD2 matching 8 bases. Per germline, CDR1 MDHEN and CDR2 SYDVKM. V shed 6 bases and J 5 bases; nucleotides not matched to a gene: 12. The CDR3 sequence is 16 residues long. CDR3: CASSRLPGTRHNEQFF. The CDR3 bases are TGTGCCAGCAGCCGACTTCCCGGGACTAGACACAATGAGCAGTTCTTC.

The V gene is TRBV7-2, the J gene TRBJ1-3, with a tentative D call TRBD1 (5 bases). The germline V and J ends were trimmed by 2 bases and 3 bases, with 11 bases remaining between them. CDR3 length equals 15 residues. Germline CDR1 and CDR2: SGHTA and FQGNSA. CDR3 nucleotides: TGTGCCAGCAGCTTAAGTACCGGGGGTGGAAACACCATATATTTT. It yields the protein CASSLSTGGGNTIYF.

In this sample, this clone turned up once. The chain carries TRBV7-2 and TRBJ2-5; 8 bases are shared with TRBD2. Germline trimming cut 4 bases from V and 2 bases from J; bases unmatched to any gene: 3. The germline CDR1 and CDR2 sequences are SGHTA and FQGNSA. This CDR3 is 14 amino acids long. The CDR3 sequence is CASSSKREQETQYF. The CDR3 region has the DNA TGTGCCAGCAGCTCAAAGCGGGAGCAAGAGACCCAGTACTTC.

V and J are TRBV24-1 and TRBJ2-1; the match to TRBD2 covers 11 bases. The V segment lost 12 bases and the J segment 5 bases; nucleotides outside the gene matches: 5. The CDR3 length is 13 residues. Germline assignment: CDR1 KGHDR and CDR2 SFDVKD. As DNA, the CDR3 is TGTGCCGCGGGACTAGCGGAAGACAATGAGCAGTTCTTC. Its protein product is CAAGLAEDNEQFF.

The rearrangement uses TRBV19 and TRBJ1-4; the match to TRBD1 covers 8 bases. The V gene end was trimmed by 0 bases and the J gene end by 7 bases; junction bases not matched to a gene: 7. Germline CDR1 is LNHDA and CDR2 is SQIVND (reference sequence). The CDR3 is 16 residues long. The CDR3 protein is CASSIDVQGAREKLFF. CDR3 coding DNA: TGTGCCAGTAGTATAGACGTCCAGGGGGCGCGTGAAAAACTGTTTTTT. Together with reference TRBV19 and TRBJ1-4, the CDR3 gives the full variable domain: DGGITQSPKYLFRKEGQNVTLSCEQNLNHDAMYWYRQDPGQGLRLIYYSQIVNDFQKGDIAEGYSVSREKKESFPLTVTSAQKNPTAFYLCASSIDVQGAREKLFFGSGTQLSVL.

This clone was found once. The V call is TRBV5-1, the J call TRBJ1-1, with 11 bases aligning to TRBD1. Per the germline V gene, CDR1 is SGHRS and CDR2 is YFSETQ. V dropped 4 bases and J dropped 7; count of bases not matched to a gene: 6. This CDR3 spans 14 amino acids. In DNA, the CDR3 is TGCGCCAGCAGCGAGGGACAGGGGGTAGGTGAAGCTTTCTTT. It is translated as CASSEGQGVGEAFF.

In this sample, this clone turned up a few times. The chain carries TRBV9 and TRBJ1-2; 8 nucleotides line up with TRBD1. V gave up 0 bases and J gave up 6 bases; unmatched junction bases: 7. This CDR3 has 15 amino acids. The germline V gene encodes CDR1 SGDLS and CDR2 YYNGEE. CDR3 sequence (DNA): TGTGCCAGCAGCGTAGACCCCCTGACAGGGGATGGCTACACCTTC. As protein: CASSVDPLTGDGYTF.

This chain's CDR3 is CASSTSPGTGPNSPLHF. The CDR3 DNA sequence: TGTGCCAGTAGTACCAGTCCCGGGACAGGTCCGAATTCACCCCTCCACTTT. The chain couples TRBV19 to TRBJ1-6; 8 nucleotides agree with TRBD1. Losses at the gene ends were 4 bases for V and 7 bases for J; bases not matched to a gene: 12. CDR1 is LNHDA, CDR2 SQIVND, per germline (reference sequence). This CDR3 is 17 amino acids long.

This chain links TRBV11-2 with TRBJ2-2; 8 bases match TRBD2. Germline CDR1 SGHAT, CDR2 FQNNGV. This CDR3 is built from 16 residues. Trimming cost V 2 bases and J 1 base; bases outside gene matches: 3. The CDR3 here is CASSLRTSRNTGELFF. The CDR3, as DNA: TGTGCCAGCAGCTTAAGGACTAGCAGGAACACCGGGGAGCTGTTTTTT. Based on the CDR3 plus reference TRBV11-2 and TRBJ2-2, the full variable domain is EAGVAQSPRYKIIEKRQSVAFWCNPISGHATLYWYQQILGQGPKLLIQFQNNGVVDDSQLPKDRFSAERLKGVDSTLKIQPAKLEDSAVYLCASSLRTSRNTGELFFGEGSRLTVL.

This chain uses TRBV12-5 with TRBJ1-1; no firm D call. The germline gives CDR1 LGHNT, CDR2 FRNRAP. CDR3 length: 11 residues. V was cut by 6 bases and J by 7 bases, with 9 bases left in between. The CDR3 nucleotides read TGTGCTAGTGGGAGGGCCCTTGAAGCTTTCTTT. This codes for CASGRALEAFF. Filled out from reference TRBV12-5 and TRBJ1-1, the complete variable domain reads DARVTQTPRHKVTEMGQEVTMRCQPILGHNTVFWYRQTMMQGLELLAYFRNRAPLDDSGMPKDRFSAEMPDATLATLKIQPSEPRDSAVYFCASGRALEAFFGQGTRLTVV.

The chain links TRBV6-5 to TRBJ1-2; possibly TRBD1 for D (5 bases). Germline V gene lookup returns CDR1 MNHEY and CDR2 SVGAGI. The germline V and J ends were trimmed by 6 bases and 4 bases, with 15 bases remaining between them. The CDR3 length is 14 residues. The CDR3: CASSLLPTVYGYTF. CDR3 nucleotide sequence: TGTGCCAGCAGCTTACTCCCGACAGTCTATGGCTACACCTTC.

The V gene is TRBV14, the J gene TRBJ1-2; 9 nucleotides match TRBD1. Germline CDR1 SGHDN, CDR2 FVKESK. CDR3 length: 14 residues. The V gene end was trimmed by 4 bases and the J gene end by 4 bases; junction bases not matched to a gene: 4. The CDR3 spells CASSPGTGRYGYTF. The CDR3 DNA sequence: TGTGCCAGCAGCCCCGGGACAGGGCGCTATGGCTACACCTTC.

The CDR3 loop is CASSQEGSQPQHF. The CDR3 nucleotides are TGTGCCAGCAGCCAGGAGGGATCTCAGCCCCAGCATTTT. This chain links TRBV4-2 with TRBJ1-5, with D unclear. V shed 3 bases and J shed 6 bases, with 9 bases lying between them. Germline loops: CDR1 LGHNA, CDR2 YNFKEQ. CDR3 length: 13 residues.

This chain joins TRBV6-2 or TRBV6-3 and TRBJ1-4; no reliable D call. This CDR3 has 12 residues. From germline, CDR1 is MNHEY and CDR2 SVGEGT. Trimming removed 5 bases from V and 7 bases from J, with 8 bases in between. Written as DNA, the CDR3 is TGTGCCAGCAGTCGCGACACTGAAAAACTGTTTTTT. Translation: CASSRDTEKLFF.

The V gene is TRBV2, the J gene TRBJ2-2, with D perhaps TRBD2 (6 bases). V shed 7 bases and J shed 0 bases, with 12 bases lying between them. The CDR3 spans 15 residues. Germline V gene lookup returns CDR1 SNHLY and CDR2 FYNNEI. The DNA for the CDR3 is TGTGCCAGCAAGATAGCGGTCACGAACACCGGGGAGCTGTTTTTT. Its protein product is CASKIAVTNTGELFF. Combining the CDR3 with reference TRBV2 and TRBJ2-2 gives the whole variable domain EPEVTQTPSHQVTQMGQEVILRCVPISNHLYFYWYRQILGQKVEFLVSFYNNEISEKSEIFDDQFSVERPDGSNFTLKIRSTKLEDSAMYFCASKIAVTNTGELFFGEGSRLTVL.

This clone was detected once. The rearrangement links TRBV29-1 to TRBJ2-1; the match to TRBD2 covers 10 bases. Germline loops: CDR1 SQVTM, CDR2 ANQGSEA. J gave up 5 bases and V 4 bases, and 5 bases lay outside the gene matches. The CDR3 runs 14 residues. CDR3 in DNA: TGCAGCGTTGTCAGCGGGAGGGTGAACAATGAGCAGTTCTTC. Protein product: CSVVSGRVNNEQFF.

V is TRBV28 and J is TRBJ2-2, with unresolved D. The CDR3 is 11 amino acids. Germline V CDR1 and CDR2: MDHEN, SYDVKM. V lost 9 bases, J lost 1 base, and 3 bases lay in between. The CDR3 spells CASQNTGELFF. DNA of the CDR3: TGTGCCAGTCAGAACACCGGGGAGCTGTTTTTT. Drawing the rest from reference TRBV28 and TRBJ2-2, the complete variable domain is DVKVTQSSRYLVKRTGEKVFLECVQDMDHENMFWYRQDPGLGLRLIYFSYDVKMKEKGDIPEGYSVSREKKERFSLILESASTNQTSMYLCASQNTGELFFGEGSRLTVL.

The CDR3 DNA is TGTGCCAGCAGTTTTGCAGGGCCCGACGAGCAGTACTTC. It encodes CASSFAGPDEQYF. The chain joins TRBV6-5 to TRBJ2-7; maybe TRBD1 (5 bases). Trimming stripped 4 bases from V and 5 bases from J, with 12 bases between. Germline V gene sequence: CDR1 MNHEY, CDR2 SVGAGI. The CDR3 totals 13 residues.

This chain links TRBV28 with TRBJ1-3; no definite D call. Germline-derived CDR1 and CDR2 are MDHEN and SYDVKM. Trimming left V 0 bases short and J 0 bases short, with 9 bases between. The CDR3 sequence is 16 residues long. The CDR3 protein is CASSLWAALSGNTIYF. CDR3 DNA: TGTGCCAGCAGTTTATGGGCAGCGCTCTCTGGAAACACCATATATTTT.

This clone has a single count. This rearrangement joins TRBV30 to TRBJ1-1; 8 bases are a match to TRBD1. The CDR3 spans 13 residues. Germline V gene lookup returns CDR1 GTSNPN and CDR2 SVGIG (reference sequence). V lost 6 bases, J lost 1 base, and 4 bases stayed unmatched. The CDR3 is CACTGTGNTEAFF. The CDR3 DNA reads as TGTGCCTGCACCGGGACAGGGAACACTGAAGCTTTCTTT. Drawing the rest from reference TRBV30 and TRBJ1-1, the complete variable domain is SQTIHQWPATLVQPVGSPLSLECTVEGTSNPNLYWYRQAAGRGLQLLFYSVGIGQISSEVPQNLSASRPQDRQFILSSKKLLLSDSGFYLCACTGTGNTEAFFGQGTRLTVV.

The chain couples TRBV2 to TRBJ2-1; 7 bases are a match to TRBD2. The germline V gene has CDR1 SNHLY and CDR2 FYNNEI. CDR3 length: 13 residues. V shed 3 bases, J shed 9 bases, and the junction held 5 bases outside the gene matches. The chain's CDR3 is CASSERELSEQFF. The CDR3 nucleotides are TGTGCCAGCAGTGAGCGGGAGCTTAGTGAGCAGTTCTTC.